This T cell receptor (beta chain) was sequenced in a study of T-cell reconstitution after alpha-beta-depleted transplantation in children. Study conclusions and caveats: In some patients, recipient T cells and intrathymic progenitors surviving conditioning explained high day-60 diversity. The main origin of T-cell counts and diversity one year after transplant was newly produced T cells. Alpha-beta T cells present about two months after transplant were reported to originate from several hundred expanded graft clones.

This clonotype was observed a handful of times. Its antigen remains unidentified. Trimming cost V 3 bases and J 4 bases; bases outside gene matches: 5. The CDR3 contains 14 residues. Germline CDR1 KGHSH, CDR2 LQKENI. A library of TCRbeta sequences, prepared with unique molecular identifiers, was generated. TCRdb reanalysed the PCR reads using MiXCR and keeps one entry per CDR3 protein. The sample carries about 300,000 distinct CDR3 sequences, 6% to 10% recorded once. This sequence joins TRBV18 and TRBJ1-2; 7 bases agree with TRBD1. The sample was peripheral blood, taken 360 days after TCRalphabeta/CD19-depleted stem cell transplant. This receptor was obtained from a female patient aged 2 to 10 who had a stem cell transplant for Fanconi anemia, so the T cells may come from the graft donor. DNA for the CDR3: TGTGCCAGCTCACCGGAGACAGGGAGCTATGGCTACACCTTC. Its translation: CASSPETGSYGYTF.